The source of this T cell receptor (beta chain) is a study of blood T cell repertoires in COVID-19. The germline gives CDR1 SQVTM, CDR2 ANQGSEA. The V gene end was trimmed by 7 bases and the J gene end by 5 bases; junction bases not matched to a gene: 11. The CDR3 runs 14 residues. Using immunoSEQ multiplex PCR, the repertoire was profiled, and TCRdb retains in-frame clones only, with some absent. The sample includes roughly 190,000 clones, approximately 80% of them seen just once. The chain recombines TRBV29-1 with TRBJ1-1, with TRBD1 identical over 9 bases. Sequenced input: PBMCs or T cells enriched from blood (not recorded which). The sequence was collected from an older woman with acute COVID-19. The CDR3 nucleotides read TGCAGCGCGAGGGAAGGGACAGGGCAGACTGAAGCTTTCTTT. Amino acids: CSAREGTGQTEAFF.